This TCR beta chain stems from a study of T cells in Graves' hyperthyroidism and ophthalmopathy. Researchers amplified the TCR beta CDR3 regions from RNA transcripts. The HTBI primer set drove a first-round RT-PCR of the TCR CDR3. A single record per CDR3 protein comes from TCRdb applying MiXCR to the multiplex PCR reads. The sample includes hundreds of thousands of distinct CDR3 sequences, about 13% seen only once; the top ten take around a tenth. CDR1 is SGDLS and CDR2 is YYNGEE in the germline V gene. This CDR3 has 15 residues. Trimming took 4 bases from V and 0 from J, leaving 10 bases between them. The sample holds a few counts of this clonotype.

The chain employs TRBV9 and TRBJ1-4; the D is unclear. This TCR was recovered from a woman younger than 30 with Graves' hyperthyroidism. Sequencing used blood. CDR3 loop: CASSPREATNEKLFF. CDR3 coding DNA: TGTGCCAGCAGCCCACGAGAGGCAACTAATGAAAAACTGTTTTTT.